This TCR beta chain was captured by sequencing in a study of blood T cell repertoires in COVID-19. V was cut by 0 bases and J by 0 bases, with 12 bases left in between. The length of the CDR3 is 16 residues. CDR1 MNHEY and CDR2 SMNVEV come from the germline V gene (reference sequence). In the authors' workflow: Researchers report that nucleated cell counts were estimated from reference gene primer amplification. Sequenced by immunoSEQ multiplex PCR; TCRdb stores in-frame clones only, minus some. V and J calls and clone size come straight from that table; D and trimming were deduced from the DNA. The sample gives about 70,000 clones, approximately 90% of which show up once; about 1.4% is in the top ten.

The sequencing sample was made of peripheral blood. The clonotype comes from a human donor in a cohort sampled during active COVID-19. This rearrangement joins TRBV27 to TRBJ2-7; unclear D gene. The CDR3 sequence: CASSLSGPPTSYEQYV. CDR3 sequence (DNA): TGTGCCAGCAGTTTATCGGGCCCCCCCACCTCCTACGAGCAGTACGTC.